This T cell receptor beta chain is from a study of blood T cell repertoires in COVID-19. This CDR3 spans 15 amino acids. Per the germline V gene, CDR1 is GTSNPN and CDR2 is SVGIG (reference sequence). The ends were cut back, 0 bases at V and 0 bases at J, with 10 bases in the middle. Measured with immunoSEQ multiplex PCR; TCRdb has only the in-frame clones, and not every one. The repertoire includes more than 70,000 clones, more than 80% of them detected once, and about 9.4% sits in the top ten. The receptor was derived from a woman in her 70s with acute or convalescent COVID-19. The sequenced sample consisted of peripheral blood. The chain couples TRBV30 to TRBJ2-3; D not certain. Here the CDR3 DNA reads TGTGCCTGGAGTGTCGGCGGTACTAGCACAGATACGCAGTATTTT. Translating it yields CAWSVGGTSTDTQYF.